The entry below gives a single T cell receptor (beta chain) sequence along with its context. Its antigen is currently unknown. The data derive from a study of beta chain features in type 1 diabetes. Germline-derived CDR1 and CDR2 are SNHLY and FYNNEI. The CDR3 is 14 amino acids. V was clipped by 7 bases and J by 1 base, with 13 bases between them. Study findings and constraints: In patients and controls equally, PCR might favor templates that are shorter.

Investigators reverse transcribed all isolated RNA, so they sequenced expressed TCRB transcripts. The protocol was immunoSEQ multiplex PCR, while the TCRdb copy is restricted to in-frame clones and leaves out a portion. The table lists 200,000 to 250,000 clones, 25% to 35% of them singletons. The V call is TRBV2, the J call TRBJ1-1; D remains unclear. Sequencing input: central memory CD4+ T cells from blood. The source of this sequence is a man aged 25-45 years in good health. The CDR3 region has the DNA TGTGCCAGCAAGCAGGAAACATCGAACACTGAAGCTTTCTTT. Amino acids: CASKQETSNTEAFF.